This entry is about one T cell receptor beta chain. Original methodology: Cell counts per sample came from amplifying reference gene primers. Assay: immunoSEQ multiplex PCR; the TCRdb copy retains only in-frame clones and omits some. V and J calls plus clone size are reproduced from that table; the DNA served to infer D and trimming. This table holds hundreds of thousands of clones, more than 70% found once. The CDR3 totals 16 residues. Trimming cost V 1 base and J 4 bases; bases outside gene matches: 6. From germline, CDR1 is SGHNT and CDR2 YENEEA. The sample is drawn from a study of blood T cell repertoires in COVID-19. The wider study: Some COVID-19 samples were acute and others convalescent; all came from the United States, Italy and Spain. T cells, B-cell-depleted T cells, or PBMCs supplied cDNA or gDNA.

Recruitment covered roughly 24 US areas and drew participants whose ages spanned roughly 18 to 90 years. The rearrangement joins TRBV11-3 to TRBJ2-1; 8 bases align to TRBD2. Sequenced input: PBMCs or T cells enriched from blood (not recorded which). The sequence derives from a young woman who had been exposed to COVID-19. This CDR3 reads CASSLAPTSGYNEQFF. Here the CDR3 DNA reads TGTGCCAGCAGCTTAGCCCCCACTAGCGGATACAATGAGCAGTTCTTC.